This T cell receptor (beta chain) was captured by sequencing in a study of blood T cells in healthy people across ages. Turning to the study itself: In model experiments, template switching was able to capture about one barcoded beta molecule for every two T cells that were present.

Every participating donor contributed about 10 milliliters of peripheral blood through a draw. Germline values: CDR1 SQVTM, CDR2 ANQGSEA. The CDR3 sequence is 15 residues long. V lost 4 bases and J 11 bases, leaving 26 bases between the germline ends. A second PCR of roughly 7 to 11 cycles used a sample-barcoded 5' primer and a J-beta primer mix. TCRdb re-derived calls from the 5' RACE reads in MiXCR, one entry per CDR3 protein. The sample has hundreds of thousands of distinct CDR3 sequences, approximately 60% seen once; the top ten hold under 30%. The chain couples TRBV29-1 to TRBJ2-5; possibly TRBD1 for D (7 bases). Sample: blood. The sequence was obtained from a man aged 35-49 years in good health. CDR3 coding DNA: TGCAGCGTTGTTTCAGGGGGGACCAATGTGGATGAGCAGTACTTC. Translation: CSVVSGGTNVDEQYF.